This is a list of T cell receptor beta chains from one sample in a study of blood T cell repertoires in COVID-19. TCRdb's table, derived via immunoSEQ multiplex PCR, lists solely in-frame clones and lacks some. The sample lists some 120,000 clones, 80% occurring once. Input material: peripheral blood. All receptors derive from a man aged 70 or older with acute or convalescent COVID-19. Both conserved end residues are part of each CDR3. Fields, in order: D gene, V gene, clone size, CDR3 length, J gene, CDR3 protein, CDR3 DNA. A D gene is named only where the DNA matches it firmly. Where a row states a size, it is once, few, many or the class of an expanded clone; other rows omit it.

D gene: -; V gene: TRBV6-5; clone size: -; CDR3 length: 13; J gene: TRBJ2-7; CDR3 protein: CASRQGRTYEQYF; CDR3 DNA: TGTGCCAGCAGACAGGGTCGGACCTACGAGCAGTACTTC
D gene: TRBD2; V gene: TRBV6-2/TRBV6-3; clone size: -; CDR3 length: 17; J gene: TRBJ2-7; CDR3 protein: CASSYKVAGPAHYEQYF; CDR3 DNA: TGTGCCAGCAGTTACAAGGTAGCGGGGCCCGCGCATTACGAGCAGTACTTC
D gene: -; V gene: TRBV28; clone size: -; CDR3 length: 15; J gene: TRBJ1-6; CDR3 protein: CASSFFGRVGSPLHF; CDR3 DNA: TGTGCCAGCAGTTTTTTTGGCAGGGTGGGTTCACCCCTCCACTTT
D gene: TRBD1; V gene: TRBV7-9; clone size: -; CDR3 length: 15; J gene: TRBJ1-2; CDR3 protein: CASSLVRQGNYGYTF; CDR3 DNA: TGTGCCAGCAGCTTAGTGCGACAGGGGAACTATGGCTACACCTTC
D gene: TRBD1; V gene: TRBV5-4; clone size: -; CDR3 length: 15; J gene: TRBJ1-6; CDR3 protein: CASSPDRAYNSPLHF; CDR3 DNA: TGTGCCAGCAGCCCGGACAGGGCCTATAATTCACCCCTCCACTTT
D gene: TRBD1; V gene: TRBV28; clone size: -; CDR3 length: 15; J gene: TRBJ2-7; CDR3 protein: CASSLARTGPYEQYF; CDR3 DNA: TGTGCCAGCAGTTTAGCTCGGACAGGGCCCTACGAGCAGTACTTC
D gene: -; V gene: TRBV7-9; clone size: -; CDR3 length: 14; J gene: TRBJ1-3; CDR3 protein: CASSLVGGGNTIYF; CDR3 DNA: TGTGCCAGCAGCTTAGTTGGCGGTGGAAACACCATATATTTT
D gene: -; V gene: TRBV11-2; clone size: -; CDR3 length: 16; J gene: TRBJ2-1; CDR3 protein: CASSSFTGRTGDEQFF; CDR3 DNA: TGTGCCAGCAGCTCCTTTACGGGGCGAACGGGGGATGAGCAGTTCTTC
D gene: TRBD2; V gene: TRBV3-1/TRBV3-2; clone size: -; CDR3 length: 15; J gene: TRBJ2-2; CDR3 protein: CASSRGGPNTGELFF; CDR3 DNA: TGTGCCAGCAGCCGCGGGGGGCCAAACACCGGGGAGCTGTTTTTT
D gene: TRBD1; V gene: TRBV10-3; clone size: -; CDR3 length: 13; J gene: TRBJ1-1; CDR3 protein: CAISTGVDTEAFF; CDR3 DNA: TGTGCCATCAGTACAGGGGTGGATACTGAAGCTTTCTTT
D gene: -; V gene: TRBV11-2; clone size: -; CDR3 length: 15; J gene: TRBJ1-3; CDR3 protein: CASSLGFNSGNTIYF; CDR3 DNA: TGTGCCAGCAGCTTGGGCTTTAACTCTGGAAACACCATATATTTT
D gene: TRBD1; V gene: TRBV18; clone size: -; CDR3 length: 18; J gene: TRBJ2-2; CDR3 protein: CASSPTGVGVTNTGELFF; CDR3 DNA: TGTGCCAGCTCACCGACAGGGGTCGGGGTAACGAACACCGGGGAGCTGTTTTTT
D gene: TRBD2; V gene: TRBV7-6; clone size: many; CDR3 length: 17; J gene: TRBJ2-3; CDR3 protein: CASSAKTGTSYTDTQYF; CDR3 DNA: TGTGCCAGCAGCGCCAAAACCGGGACTAGCTACACAGATACGCAGTATTTT
D gene: -; V gene: TRBV19; clone size: -; CDR3 length: 15; J gene: TRBJ1-1; CDR3 protein: CATQPRPGDGTEAFF; CDR3 DNA: TGTGCCACCCAACCGCGCCCAGGGGATGGCACTGAAGCTTTCTTT
D gene: TRBD1; V gene: TRBV5-6; clone size: -; CDR3 length: 15; J gene: TRBJ2-6; CDR3 protein: CASSWDRSEANVLTF; CDR3 DNA: TGTGCCAGCAGCTGGGACAGGTCTGAGGCCAACGTCCTGACTTTC
D gene: -; V gene: TRBV4-1; clone size: -; CDR3 length: 14; J gene: TRBJ1-5; CDR3 protein: CASSHAGWDQPQHF; CDR3 DNA: TGCGCCAGCAGCCACGCGGGTTGGGATCAGCCCCAGCATTTT